This T cell receptor (beta chain) was identified during a study of early T cells in non-severe SARS-CoV-2 infection. Study context: Chains stayed unpaired after sequencing of bulk RNA from unsorted whole blood.

The CDR3 sequence is 12 residues long. V shed 1 base and J shed 4 bases, with 6 bases lying between them. Germline V gene sequence: CDR1 SGHRS, CDR2 YFSETQ. One entry per CDR3 protein, called by TCRdb with MiXCR from the 5' RACE reads. The data contain tens of thousands of distinct CDR3 sequences, less than 6.5% of them singletons. There are many counts of this clonotype. The sample taken for sequencing was whole blood. The sequence was obtained from an adult who was a healthcare worker with PCR-confirmed SARS-CoV-2 infection or an uninfected control (not recorded which). The chain is built from TRBV5-1 and TRBJ2-7; possible D gene TRBD1, 6 bases. The CDR3 DNA follows: TGCGCCAGCAGCTTGACAGGGTACGAGCAGTACTTC. Translating gives CASSLTGYEQYF.